Described below is a single T cell receptor beta chain sequence and its context. The length of the CDR3 is 11 residues. V shed 5 bases and J shed 12 bases, with 10 bases lying between them. CDR1 is SEHNR and CDR2 is FQNEAQ in the germline V gene (reference sequence). Per the study methods: By means of reference gene primer amplification, nucleated cell counts were estimated. Some clones are missing from TCRdb's copy, which holds only in-frame ones; the method was immunoSEQ multiplex PCR. That table is the source of V, J and clone size, and D and trimming were worked out from the DNA. Of over 100,000 clones in the sample, 80% were seen once. These data are taken from a study of blood T cell repertoires in COVID-19. Study-level information: Samples representing acute and convalescent COVID-19 were sourced from the United States, Italy and Spain.

The sequence came from a man in his sixties with active or convalescent COVID-19. The rearrangement links TRBV7-9 to TRBJ1-4; maybe TRBD1 (6 bases). The sample was peripheral blood. The DNA of the CDR3 is TGTGCCAGCAGCCGGACAGTGGAACTGTTTTTT. Its protein is CASSRTVELFF.